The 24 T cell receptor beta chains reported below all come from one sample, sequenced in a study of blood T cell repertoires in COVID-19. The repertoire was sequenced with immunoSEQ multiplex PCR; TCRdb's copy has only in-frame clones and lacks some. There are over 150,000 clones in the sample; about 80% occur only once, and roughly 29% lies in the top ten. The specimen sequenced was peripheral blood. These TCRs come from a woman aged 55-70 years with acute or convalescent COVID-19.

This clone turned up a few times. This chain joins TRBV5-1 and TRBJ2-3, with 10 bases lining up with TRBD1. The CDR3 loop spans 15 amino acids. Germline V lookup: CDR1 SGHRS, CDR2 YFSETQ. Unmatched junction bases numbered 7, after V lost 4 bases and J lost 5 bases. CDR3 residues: CASSPNDRGQDTQYF. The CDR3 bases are TGCGCCAGCAGCCCTAACGACAGGGGGCAAGATACGCAGTATTTT.

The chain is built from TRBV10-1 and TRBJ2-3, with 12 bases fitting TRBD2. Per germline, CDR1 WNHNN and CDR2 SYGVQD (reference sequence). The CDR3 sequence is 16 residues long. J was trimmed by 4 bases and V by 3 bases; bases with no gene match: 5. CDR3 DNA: TGCGCCAGCAGTGACCCTAGCGGGGGGGCGTCAGATACGCAGTATTTT. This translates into CASSDPSGGASDTQYF.

The CDR3, as DNA: TGTGCCAGCAGTCCCTACAGGGTTGATCAGCCCCAGCATTTT. Protein: CASSPYRVDQPQHF. The chain couples TRBV28 to TRBJ1-5, with D tentatively TRBD1 (6 bases). The CDR3 length is 14 residues. Germline loops: CDR1 MDHEN, CDR2 SYDVKM. V shed 5 bases and J shed 5 bases, with 13 bases lying between them.

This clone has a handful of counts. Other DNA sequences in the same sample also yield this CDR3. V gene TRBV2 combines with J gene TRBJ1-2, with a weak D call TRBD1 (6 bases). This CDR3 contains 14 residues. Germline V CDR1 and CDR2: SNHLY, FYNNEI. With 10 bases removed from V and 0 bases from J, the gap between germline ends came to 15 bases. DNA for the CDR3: TGTGCCATCTACGGGGCAGGGGCTAACTATGGCTACACCTTC. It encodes CAIYGAGANYGYTF.

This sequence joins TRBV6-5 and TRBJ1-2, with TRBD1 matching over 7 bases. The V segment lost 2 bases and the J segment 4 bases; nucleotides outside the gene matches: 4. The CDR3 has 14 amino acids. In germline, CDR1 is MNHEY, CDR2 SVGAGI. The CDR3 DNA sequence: TGTGCCAGCAGTTACGCCGGGACAGCCTATGGCTACACCTTC. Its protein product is CASSYAGTAYGYTF.

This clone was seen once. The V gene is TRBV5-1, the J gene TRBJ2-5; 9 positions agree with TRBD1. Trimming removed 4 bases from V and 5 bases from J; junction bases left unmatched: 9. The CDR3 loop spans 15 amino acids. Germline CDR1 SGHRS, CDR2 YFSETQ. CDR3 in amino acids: CASSPRTGEVETQYF. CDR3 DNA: TGCGCCAGCAGCCCGAGGACAGGGGAGGTGGAGACCCAGTACTTC.

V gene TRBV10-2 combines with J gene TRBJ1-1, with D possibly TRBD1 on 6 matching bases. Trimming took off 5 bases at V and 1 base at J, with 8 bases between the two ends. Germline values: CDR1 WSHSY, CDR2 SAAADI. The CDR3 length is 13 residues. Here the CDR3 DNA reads TGCGCCAGCAGTCAGGACAGGAACACTGAAGCTTTCTTT. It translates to CASSQDRNTEAFF.

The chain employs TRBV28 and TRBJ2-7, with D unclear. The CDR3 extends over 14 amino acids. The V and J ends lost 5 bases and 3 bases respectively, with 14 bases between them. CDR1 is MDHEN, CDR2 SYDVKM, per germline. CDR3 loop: CASSPADKDYEQYV. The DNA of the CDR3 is TGTGCCAGCAGTCCCGCTGACAAAGACTACGAGCAGTACGTC.

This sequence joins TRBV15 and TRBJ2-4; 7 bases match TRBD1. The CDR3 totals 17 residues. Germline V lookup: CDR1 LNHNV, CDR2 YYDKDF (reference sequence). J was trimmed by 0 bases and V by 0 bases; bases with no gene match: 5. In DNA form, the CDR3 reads TGTGCCACCAGCAGAGACCGACAGGGCCTAGCCAAAAACATTCAGTACTTC. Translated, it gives CATSRDRQGLAKNIQYF. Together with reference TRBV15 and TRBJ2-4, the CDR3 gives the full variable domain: DAMVIQNPRYQVTQFGKPVTLSCSQTLNHNVMYWYQQKSSQAPKLLFHYYDKDFNNEADTPDNFQSRRPNTSFCFLDIRSPGLGDTAMYLCATSRDRQGLAKNIQYFGAGTRLSVL.

In DNA, the CDR3 is TGTGCCAGCCAGAGGGAGGAGACCCAGTACTTC. This encodes CASQREETQYF. The gene calls are TRBV5-8 and TRBJ2-5, with a possible D match to TRBD2 (5 bases). Germline V CDR1 and CDR2: SGHTS, YDEGEE. The CDR3 loop spans 11 amino acids. Trimming left V 7 bases short and J 5 bases short, with 9 bases between.

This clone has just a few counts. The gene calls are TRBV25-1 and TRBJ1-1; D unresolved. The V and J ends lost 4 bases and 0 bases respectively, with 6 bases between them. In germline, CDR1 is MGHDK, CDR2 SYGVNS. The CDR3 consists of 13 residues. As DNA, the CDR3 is TGTGCCAGCAGTGCCGCGGTGAACACTGAAGCTTTCTTT. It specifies CASSAAVNTEAFF.

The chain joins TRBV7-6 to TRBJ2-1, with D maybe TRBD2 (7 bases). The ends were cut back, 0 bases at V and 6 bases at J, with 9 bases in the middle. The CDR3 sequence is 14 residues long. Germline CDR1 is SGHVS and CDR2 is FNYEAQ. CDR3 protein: CASSLAAGANEQFF. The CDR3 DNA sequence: TGTGCCAGCAGCTTAGCGGCGGGGGCCAATGAGCAGTTCTTC.

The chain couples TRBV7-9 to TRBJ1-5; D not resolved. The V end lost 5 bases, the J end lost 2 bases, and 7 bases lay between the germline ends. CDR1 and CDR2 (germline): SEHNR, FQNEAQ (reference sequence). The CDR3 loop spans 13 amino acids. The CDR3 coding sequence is TGTGCCAGCAGCCCCGGGGGCAATCAGCCCCAGCATTTT. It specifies CASSPGGNQPQHF.

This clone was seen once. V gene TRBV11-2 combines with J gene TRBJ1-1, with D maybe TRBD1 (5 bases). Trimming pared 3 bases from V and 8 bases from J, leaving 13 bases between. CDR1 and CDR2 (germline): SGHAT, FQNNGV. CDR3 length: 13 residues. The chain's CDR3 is CASSFPGGLEAFF. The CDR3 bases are TGTGCCAGCAGCTTCCCCGGGGGACTAGAAGCTTTCTTT.

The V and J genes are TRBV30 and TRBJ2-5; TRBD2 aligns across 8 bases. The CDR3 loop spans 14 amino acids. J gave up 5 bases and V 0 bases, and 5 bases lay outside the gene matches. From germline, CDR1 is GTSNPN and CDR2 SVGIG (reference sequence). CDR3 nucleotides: TGTGCCTGGAGTGTAGGCGGGGGGTCGGAGACCCAGTACTTC. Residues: CAWSVGGGSETQYF.

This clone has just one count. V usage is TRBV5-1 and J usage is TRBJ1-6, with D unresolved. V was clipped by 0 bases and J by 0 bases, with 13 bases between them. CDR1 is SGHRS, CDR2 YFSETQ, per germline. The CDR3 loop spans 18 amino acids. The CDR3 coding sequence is TGCGCCAGCAGCTTGGCCTATGTTGGGAGCTCCTATAATTCACCCCTCCACTTT. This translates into CASSLAYVGSSYNSPLHF.

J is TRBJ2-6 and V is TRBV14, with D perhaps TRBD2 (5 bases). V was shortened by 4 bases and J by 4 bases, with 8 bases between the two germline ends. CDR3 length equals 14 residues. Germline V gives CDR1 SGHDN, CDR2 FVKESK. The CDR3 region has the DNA TGTGCCAGCAGCCTAGCGACAGGGGCCAACGTCCTGACTTTC. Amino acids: CASSLATGANVLTF.

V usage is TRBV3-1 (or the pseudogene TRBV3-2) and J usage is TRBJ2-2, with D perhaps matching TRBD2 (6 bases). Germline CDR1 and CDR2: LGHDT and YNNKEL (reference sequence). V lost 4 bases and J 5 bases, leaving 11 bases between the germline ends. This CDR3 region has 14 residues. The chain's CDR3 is CASSPKRVTGELFF. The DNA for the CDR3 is TGTGCCAGCAGCCCGAAGCGGGTGACCGGGGAGCTGTTTTTT.

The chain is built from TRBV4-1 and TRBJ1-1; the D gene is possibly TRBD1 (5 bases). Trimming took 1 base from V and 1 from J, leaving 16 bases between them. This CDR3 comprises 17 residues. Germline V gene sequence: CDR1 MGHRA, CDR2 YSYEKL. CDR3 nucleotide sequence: TGCGCCAGCAGCCAAGTCGGGTCCGCAGGGCGGAACACTGAAGCTTTCTTT. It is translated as CASSQVGSAGRNTEAFF.

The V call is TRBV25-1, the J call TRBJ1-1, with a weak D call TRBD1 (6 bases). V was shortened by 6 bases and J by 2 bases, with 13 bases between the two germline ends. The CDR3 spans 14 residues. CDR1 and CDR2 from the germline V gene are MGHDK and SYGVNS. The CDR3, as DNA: TGTGCCAGCAGGGACTGGACAGACAACACTGAAGCTTTCTTT. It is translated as CASRDWTDNTEAFF.

This chain's CDR3 is CASSQPPQGNYGYTF. CDR3 nucleotides: TGTGCCAGTAGTCAGCCTCCTCAGGGAAACTATGGCTACACCTTC. The V gene is TRBV19, the J gene TRBJ1-2, with D possibly matching TRBD1 (5 bases). This CDR3 comprises 15 residues. V lost 5 bases and J 2 bases, leaving 15 bases between the germline ends. CDR1 is LNHDA, CDR2 SQIVND, per germline (reference sequence). Complete variable domain (other parts from reference TRBV19 and TRBJ1-2): DGGITQSPKYLFRKEGQNVTLSCEQNLNHDAMYWYRQDPGQGLRLIYYSQIVNDFQKGDIAEGYSVSREKKESFPLTVTSAQKNPTAFYLCASSQPPQGNYGYTFGSGTRLTVV.

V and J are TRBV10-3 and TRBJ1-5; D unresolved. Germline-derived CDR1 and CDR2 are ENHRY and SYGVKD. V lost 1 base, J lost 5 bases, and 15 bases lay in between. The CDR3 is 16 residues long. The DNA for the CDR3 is TGTGCCATCAGTGAGTGGGCAATATCAAATCATCAGCCCCAGCATTTT. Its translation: CAISEWAISNHQPQHF.

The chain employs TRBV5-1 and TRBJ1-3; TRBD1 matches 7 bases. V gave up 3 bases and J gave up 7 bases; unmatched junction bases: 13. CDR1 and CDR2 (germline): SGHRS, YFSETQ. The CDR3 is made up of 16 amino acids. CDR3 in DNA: TGCGCCAGCAGCTCAGGACAGGCCTCAAGGGGGAACACCATATATTTT. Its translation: CASSSGQASRGNTIYF.

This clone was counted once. The CDR3 coding sequence is TGTGCCAGCAGTGACGGGGCCAGGGATACGCAGTATTTT. Translation gives CASSDGARDTQYF. The rearrangement links TRBV6-4 to TRBJ2-3, with D possibly being TRBD1 (5 bases). This CDR3 has 13 residues. With 2 bases removed from V and 6 bases from J, the gap between germline ends came to 9 bases. Per germline, CDR1 MRHNA and CDR2 SNTAGT.